The 11 T cell receptor beta chains presented below share a single source sample, sequenced in a study of patients and donors after allogeneic stem cell transplantation. TCRdb reanalysed the RT-PCR reads using MiXCR and keeps one entry per CDR3 protein. The sample shows 30,000 to 35,000 distinct CDR3 sequences, about 6.8% of them seen only once. The specimen was blood, either unsorted or a sorted T cell fraction (not recorded which). The receptor source for this set is a human donor who was either an allogeneic HSCT recipient or a stem cell or donor lymphocyte infusion donor (not recorded which). It is not recorded whose cells these are; they may come from a transplant donor.

This clonotype was recorded many times. The J gene is TRBJ1-4, the V gene TRBV4-3; D gene unclear. The CDR3 loop spans 15 amino acids. The germline V gene has CDR1 LGHNA and CDR2 YSLEER. Trimming pared 0 bases from V and 13 bases from J, leaving 18 bases between. The CDR3 region is CASSQDYNYFVRLFF. CDR3 in DNA: TGCGCCAGCAGCCAAGATTACAATTACTTCGTAAGACTGTTTTTT.

The V and J genes are TRBV6-5 and TRBJ2-1; TRBD1 is a possible D gene (6 bases). The CDR3 is made up of 16 amino acids. CDR1 and CDR2 (germline): MNHEY, SVGAGI. The germline V and J ends were trimmed by 5 bases and 3 bases, with 17 bases remaining between them. CDR3 sequence: CASSNRGTRFYNEQFF. In nucleotides, the CDR3 is TGTGCCAGCAGTAATCGTGGGACAAGGTTCTACAATGAGCAGTTCTTC.

At least ten counts were recorded for this clonotype. The chain's CDR3 is CASSLTGRQTARHMDGYTF. CDR3 coding DNA: TGTGCCAGCAGCTTAACGGGTCGGCAGACAGCCCGCCACATGGATGGCTACACCTTC. The chain has TRBV7-3 and TRBJ1-2; tentatively, D is TRBD1 (5 bases). The CDR3 has 19 residues. Germline CDR1 is SGHTA and CDR2 is FQGTGA. The ends were cut back, 0 bases at V and 6 bases at J, with 26 bases in the middle.

This clonotype has a count of ten or more. This chain joins TRBV7-9 and TRBJ2-5, with D possibly TRBD1 on 6 matching bases. Trimming removed 2 bases from V and 2 bases from J, with 15 bases in between. The length of the CDR3 is 16 residues. The germline V gene encodes CDR1 SEHNR and CDR2 FQNEAQ (reference sequence). Written as DNA, the CDR3 is TGTGCCAGCAGCTTAACCACCGGGACACAACAAGAGACCCAGTACTTC. As protein: CASSLTTGTQQETQYF.

The V gene is TRBV28, the J gene TRBJ2-5; D assignment may be TRBD1 or TRBD2 (5 bases each). Germline lookup yields CDR1 MDHEN and CDR2 SYDVKM. V was shortened by 5 bases and J by 5 bases, with 27 bases between the two germline ends. CDR3 size: 18 residues. The CDR3 protein is CASSDPWGPGPPGETQYF. CDR3 nucleotide sequence: TGTGCCAGCAGTGACCCTTGGGGCCCGGGACCGCCGGGGGAGACCCAGTACTTC.

This clonotype turned up a few times. The chain employs TRBV14 and TRBJ2-2; TRBD1 agrees at 7 bases. J was trimmed by 7 bases and V by 4 bases; bases with no gene match: 6. CDR3 length equals 14 residues. Germline assignment: CDR1 SGHDN and CDR2 FVKESK. The DNA for the CDR3 is TGTGCCAGCAGCCCAGACAGGGTCATCGGGGAGCTGTTTTTT. It is translated as CASSPDRVIGELFF.

In this sample, this clonotype turned up many times. This chain joins TRBV7-9 and TRBJ1-5, with a possible D match to TRBD1 (6 bases). The germline CDR1 and CDR2 sequences are SEHNR and FQNEAQ (reference sequence). Trimming pared 1 base from V and 2 bases from J, leaving 6 bases between. This CDR3 comprises 14 residues. The CDR3 bases are TGTGCCAGCAGCTTAGAGGGGGGCAATCAGCCCCAGCATTTT. This gives the protein CASSLEGGNQPQHF.

This clonotype has just a few counts. The gene calls are TRBV21-1 and TRBJ2-3; the table's TRBD1 call for D was not verified on the DNA. TRBV21-1 is deemed a pseudogene. The CDR3 spans 14 residues. The CDR3 nucleotides read TGTGCCATCGCGGTATATGGGGCGAAAGATACGCAGTATTTT. Translation: CAIAVYGAKDTQYF.

This clonotype showed up just a few times. V and J are TRBV24-1 and TRBJ2-5, with D perhaps matching TRBD2 (6 bases). Per the germline V gene, CDR1 is KGHDR and CDR2 is SFDVKD. This CDR3 comprises 14 residues. Trimming shortened V by 3 bases and J by 4 bases, and 11 bases separated the two germline ends. CDR3 sequence reads: CATSDRRAGETQYF. The CDR3 coding sequence is TGTGCCACCAGTGATCGGAGGGCAGGAGAGACCCAGTACTTC.

This clonotype came up many times. This chain uses TRBV12-3 or TRBV12-4 with TRBJ2-5, with D maybe TRBD1 (5 bases). V gave up 1 base and J gave up 0 bases, with 9 bases separating them. This CDR3 has 15 amino acids. CDR3 region: CASSLGGLNQETQYF. DNA of the CDR3: TGTGCCAGCAGTTTAGGGGGCCTCAACCAAGAGACCCAGTACTTC.

Ten or more counts support this clonotype. The chain combines TRBV30 with TRBJ1-1, with a weak D call TRBD1 (5 bases). The CDR3 sequence is 12 residues long. With 1 base removed from V and 4 bases from J, the gap between germline ends came to 7 bases. Germline V gene data show CDR1 as GTSNPN and CDR2 as SVGIG (reference sequence). CDR3 nucleotide sequence: TGTGCCTGGAGTGAGGGGAGCACTGAAGCTTTCTTT. Amino acids: CAWSEGSTEAFF.